Described below is a single T cell receptor beta chain sequence and its context. The sample originates from a study of blood T cell repertoires in COVID-19. The germline CDR1 and CDR2 sequences are SEHNR and FQNEAQ (reference sequence). The CDR3 is 14 residues long. With 1 base clipped from V and 6 bases from J, the junction kept 3 bases outside the gene matches. Assay used: immunoSEQ multiplex PCR; TCRdb lists only in-frame clones, some missing. The table records fewer than 35,000 clones, 75% to 90% of them present only once. The material sequenced was peripheral blood. The chain uses TRBV7-9 and TRBJ2-5; 9 bases are a match to TRBD1. The TCR comes from a man at least 80 years old with acute or convalescent COVID-19. CDR3 DNA sequence: TGTGCCAGCAGCTTAGGGGGACAGGGACAGACCCAGTACTTC. Translation gives CASSLGGQGQTQYF.